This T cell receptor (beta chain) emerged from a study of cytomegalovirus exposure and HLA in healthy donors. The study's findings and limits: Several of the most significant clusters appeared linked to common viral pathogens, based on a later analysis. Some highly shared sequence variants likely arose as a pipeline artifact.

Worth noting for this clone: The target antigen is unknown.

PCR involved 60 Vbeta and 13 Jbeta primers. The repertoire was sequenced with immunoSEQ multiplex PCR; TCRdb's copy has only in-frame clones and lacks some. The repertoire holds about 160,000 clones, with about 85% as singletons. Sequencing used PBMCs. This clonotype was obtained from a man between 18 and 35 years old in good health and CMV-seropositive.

CDR3 nucleotide sequence: TGTGCCAGCAGCTTAGTTGGAGGGCAGGGAGGACGGGAAAAACTGTTTTTT. Translation: CASSLVGGQGGREKLFF. The chain recombines TRBV7-2 with TRBJ1-4; possibly TRBD1 for D (5 bases). There are 17 residues in the CDR3. The ends were cut back, 1 base at V and 8 bases at J, with 20 bases in the middle. The germline V gene encodes CDR1 SGHTA and CDR2 FQGNSA.